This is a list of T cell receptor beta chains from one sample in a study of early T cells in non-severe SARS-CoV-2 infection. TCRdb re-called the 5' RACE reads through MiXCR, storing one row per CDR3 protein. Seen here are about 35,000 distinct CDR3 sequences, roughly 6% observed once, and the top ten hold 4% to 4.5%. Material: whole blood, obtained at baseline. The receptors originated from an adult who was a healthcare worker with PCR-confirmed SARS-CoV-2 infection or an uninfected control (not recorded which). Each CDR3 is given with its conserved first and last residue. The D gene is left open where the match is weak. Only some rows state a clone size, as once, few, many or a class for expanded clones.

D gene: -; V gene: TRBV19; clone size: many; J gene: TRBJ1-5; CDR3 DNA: TGTGCCAGCCAGTGGGGTGGCAATCAGCCCCAGCATTTT; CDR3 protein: CASQWGGNQPQHF
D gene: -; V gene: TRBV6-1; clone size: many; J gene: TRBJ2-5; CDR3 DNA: TGTGCCAGCAGCCGAGACAGGACGTACCAAGAGACCCAGTACTTC; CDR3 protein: CASSRDRTYQETQYF
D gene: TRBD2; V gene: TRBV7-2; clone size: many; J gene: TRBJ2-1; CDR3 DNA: TGTGCCAGCAGCTCGTCACTAGCGGGGGCTCCCCAGTTCTTC; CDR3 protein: CASSSSLAGAPQFF
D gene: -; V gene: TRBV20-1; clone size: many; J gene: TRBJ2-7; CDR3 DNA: TGCAGTGCTAGAGGGGGCGGACTCGTCTCCTACGAGCAGTACTTC; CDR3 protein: CSARGGGLVSYEQYF
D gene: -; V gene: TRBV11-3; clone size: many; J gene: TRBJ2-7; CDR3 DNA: TGTGCCAGCAGCTTGGCTACCGACAGGTCTCAGTCCTACGAGCAGTACTTC; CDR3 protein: CASSLATDRSQSYEQYF
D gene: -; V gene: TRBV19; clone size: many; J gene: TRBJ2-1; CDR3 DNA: TGTGCCAGTAGTACTCGACCGATTCTCGTCAATGAGCAGTTCTTC; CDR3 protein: CASSTRPILVNEQFF
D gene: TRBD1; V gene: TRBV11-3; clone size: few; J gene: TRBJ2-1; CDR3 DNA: TGTGCCAGCAGCTTAGAGACAGGGCCCTACTACAATGAGCAGTTCTTC; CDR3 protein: CASSLETGPYYNEQFF
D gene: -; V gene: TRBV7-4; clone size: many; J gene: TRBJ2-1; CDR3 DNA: TGTGCCAGCAGCTTAGCGCCTCAGGTGACAGCGTCCTACAATGAGCAGTTCTTC; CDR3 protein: CASSLAPQVTASYNEQFF
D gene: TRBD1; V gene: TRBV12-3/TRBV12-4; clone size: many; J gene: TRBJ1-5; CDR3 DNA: TGTGCCAGCAAGGGACAGGCCGTAGGATACCAGGGGAATCAGCCCCAGCATTTT; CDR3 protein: CASKGQAVGYQGNQPQHF
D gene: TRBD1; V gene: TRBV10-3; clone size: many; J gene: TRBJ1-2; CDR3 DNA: TGTGCCATCAGTGAGCTGCCCGGGACAGGCACCTATGGCTACACCTTC; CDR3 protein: CAISELPGTGTYGYTF
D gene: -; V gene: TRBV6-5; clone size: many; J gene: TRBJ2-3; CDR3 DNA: TGTGCCAGCAGTTACGGTACAGACCCCACAGATACGCAGTATTTT; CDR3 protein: CASSYGTDPTDTQYF
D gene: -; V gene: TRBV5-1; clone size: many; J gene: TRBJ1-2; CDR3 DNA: TGCGCCAGCAGCCCCCAGTCCTACTATGGCTACACCTTC; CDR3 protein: CASSPQSYYGYTF
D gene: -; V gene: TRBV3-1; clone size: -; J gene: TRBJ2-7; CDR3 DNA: TGTGCCAGCAGCCAACCCGGAAGCCGGGTACCCGAGTACTTC; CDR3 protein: CASSQPGSRVPEYF
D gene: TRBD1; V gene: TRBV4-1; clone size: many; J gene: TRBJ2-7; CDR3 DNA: TGCGCCAGCAGCACGGGACAGGCAACCTACGAGCAGTACTTC; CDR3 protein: CASSTGQATYEQYF
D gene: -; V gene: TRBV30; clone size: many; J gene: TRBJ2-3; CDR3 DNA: TGTGCCTGGAGTAAGACGGGACTGGCAGATACGCAGTATTTT; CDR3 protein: CAWSKTGLADTQYF
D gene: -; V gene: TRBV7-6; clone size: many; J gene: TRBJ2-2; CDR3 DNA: TGTGCCAGCAGCGCTCAGGTCGGGGAGCTGTTTTTT; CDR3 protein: CASSAQVGELFF
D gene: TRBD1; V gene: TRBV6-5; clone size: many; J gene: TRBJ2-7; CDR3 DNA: TGTGCCAGCAGTTCCTATCACCGACAGGGCCTCGGCGAGCAGTACTTC; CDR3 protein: CASSSYHRQGLGEQYF
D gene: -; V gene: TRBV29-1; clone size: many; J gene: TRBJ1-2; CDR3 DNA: TGCAGCGGTTCTGAGGGCAATTTTCTCTACACCTTC; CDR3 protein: CSGSEGNFLYTF
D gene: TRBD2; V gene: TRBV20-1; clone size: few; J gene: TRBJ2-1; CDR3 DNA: TGCAGTGCTGTCGCCGGGACTAGCGTTTCAGATGAGCAGTTCTTC; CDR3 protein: CSAVAGTSVSDEQFF
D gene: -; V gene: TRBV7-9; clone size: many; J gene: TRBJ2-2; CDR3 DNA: TGTGCCAGCAGTTCCAGGAGGTCTGGGGAGCTGTTTTTT; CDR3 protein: CASSSRRSGELFF
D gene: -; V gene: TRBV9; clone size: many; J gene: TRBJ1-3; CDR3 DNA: TGTGCCAGCAGCTCCAGGGATGGTTTGGACACCATATATTTT; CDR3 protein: CASSSRDGLDTIYF
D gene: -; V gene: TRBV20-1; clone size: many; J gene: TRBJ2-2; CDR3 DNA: TGCAGTGCTAGAGATCGGCAGGGTGGTTCCGGGGAGCTGTTTTTT; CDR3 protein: CSARDRQGGSGELFF
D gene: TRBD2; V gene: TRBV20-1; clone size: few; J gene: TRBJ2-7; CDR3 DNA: TGCAGTGCTTTAACCGGGACTAGCGGGAGATTCGAGCAGTACTTC; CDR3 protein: CSALTGTSGRFEQYF
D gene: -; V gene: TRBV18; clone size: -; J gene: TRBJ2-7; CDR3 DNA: TGTGCCAGCTCACCGGGGCAGGGTAGCTCCGAGCAGTACTTC; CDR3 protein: CASSPGQGSSEQYF
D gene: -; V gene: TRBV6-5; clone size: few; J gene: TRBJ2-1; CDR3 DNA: TGTGCCAGCCACGATGTAACTAGGATCTATGAGCAGTTCTTC; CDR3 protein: CASHDVTRIYEQFF